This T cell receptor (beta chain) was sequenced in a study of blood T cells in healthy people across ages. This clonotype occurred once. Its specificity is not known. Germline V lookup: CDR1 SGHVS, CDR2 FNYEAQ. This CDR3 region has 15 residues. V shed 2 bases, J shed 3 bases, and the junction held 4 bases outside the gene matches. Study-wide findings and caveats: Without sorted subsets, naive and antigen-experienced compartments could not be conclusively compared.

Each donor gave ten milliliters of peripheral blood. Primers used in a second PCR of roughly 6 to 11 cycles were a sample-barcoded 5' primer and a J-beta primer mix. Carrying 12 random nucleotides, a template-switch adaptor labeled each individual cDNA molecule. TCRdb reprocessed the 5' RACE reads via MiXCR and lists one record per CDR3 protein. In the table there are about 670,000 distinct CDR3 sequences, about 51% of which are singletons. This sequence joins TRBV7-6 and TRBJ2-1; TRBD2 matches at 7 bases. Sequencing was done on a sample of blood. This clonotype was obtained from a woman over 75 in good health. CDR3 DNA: TGTGCCAGCAGCTTATTCAGCGGGATCTACAATGAGCAGTTCTTC. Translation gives CASSLFSGIYNEQFF.